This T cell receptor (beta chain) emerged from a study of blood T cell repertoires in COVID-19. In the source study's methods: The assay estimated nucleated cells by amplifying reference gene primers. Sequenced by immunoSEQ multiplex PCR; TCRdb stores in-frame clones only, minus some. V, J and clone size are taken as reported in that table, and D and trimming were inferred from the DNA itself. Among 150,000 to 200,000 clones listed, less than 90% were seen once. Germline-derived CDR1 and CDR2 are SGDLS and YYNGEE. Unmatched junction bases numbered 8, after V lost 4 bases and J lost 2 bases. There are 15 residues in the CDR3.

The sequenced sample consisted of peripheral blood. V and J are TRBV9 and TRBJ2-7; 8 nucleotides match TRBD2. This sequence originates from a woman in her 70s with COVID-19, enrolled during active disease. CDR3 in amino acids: CASSPEDSGTYEQYF. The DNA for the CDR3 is TGTGCCAGCAGCCCAGAGGATAGCGGGACCTACGAGCAGTACTTC.